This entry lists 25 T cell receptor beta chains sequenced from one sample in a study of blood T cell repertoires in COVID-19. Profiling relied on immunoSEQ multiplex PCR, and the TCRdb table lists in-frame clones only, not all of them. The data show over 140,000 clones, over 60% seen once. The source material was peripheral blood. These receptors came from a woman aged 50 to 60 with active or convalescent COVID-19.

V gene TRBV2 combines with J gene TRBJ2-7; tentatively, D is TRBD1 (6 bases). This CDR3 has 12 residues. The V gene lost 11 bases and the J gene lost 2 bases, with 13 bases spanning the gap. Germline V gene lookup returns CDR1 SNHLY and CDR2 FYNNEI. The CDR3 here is CAGYDRTYEQYF. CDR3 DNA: TGTGCCGGGTATGACAGGACCTACGAGCAGTACTTC.

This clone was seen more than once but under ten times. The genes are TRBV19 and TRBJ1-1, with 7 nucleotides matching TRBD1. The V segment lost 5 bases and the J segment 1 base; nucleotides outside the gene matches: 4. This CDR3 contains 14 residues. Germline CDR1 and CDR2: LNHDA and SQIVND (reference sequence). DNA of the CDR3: TGTGCCAGTAGTTGGGACAGAAAGAACACTGAAGCTTTCTTT. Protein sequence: CASSWDRKNTEAFF.

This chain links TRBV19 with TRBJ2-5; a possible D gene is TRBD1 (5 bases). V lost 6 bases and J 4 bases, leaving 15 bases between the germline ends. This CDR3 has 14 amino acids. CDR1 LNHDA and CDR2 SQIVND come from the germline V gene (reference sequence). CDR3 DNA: TGTGCCAGTAGCGCGTCAGGGCGATCAGAGACCCAGTACTTC. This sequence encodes CASSASGRSETQYF.

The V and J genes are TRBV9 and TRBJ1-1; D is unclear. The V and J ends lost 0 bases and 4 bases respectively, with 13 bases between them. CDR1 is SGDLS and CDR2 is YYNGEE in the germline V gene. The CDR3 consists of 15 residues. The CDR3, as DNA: TGTGCCAGCAGCGTAGACCCGTCTCGGGGCACTGAAGCTTTCTTT. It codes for CASSVDPSRGTEAFF.

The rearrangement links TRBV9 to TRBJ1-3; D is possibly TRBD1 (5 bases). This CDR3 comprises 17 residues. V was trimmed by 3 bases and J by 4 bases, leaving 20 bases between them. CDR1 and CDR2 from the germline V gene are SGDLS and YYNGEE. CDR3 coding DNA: TGTGCCAGCAGCGGGCTGTCAATGGGGCGCGTCGGAAACACCATATATTTT. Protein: CASSGLSMGRVGNTIYF.

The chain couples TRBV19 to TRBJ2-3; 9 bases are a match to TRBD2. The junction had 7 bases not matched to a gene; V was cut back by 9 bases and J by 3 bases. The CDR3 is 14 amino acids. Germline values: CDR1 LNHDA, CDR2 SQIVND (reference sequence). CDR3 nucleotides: TGTGCCAGCCTGGCTAGCGGGAAAACAGATACGCAGTATTTT. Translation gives CASLASGKTDTQYF.

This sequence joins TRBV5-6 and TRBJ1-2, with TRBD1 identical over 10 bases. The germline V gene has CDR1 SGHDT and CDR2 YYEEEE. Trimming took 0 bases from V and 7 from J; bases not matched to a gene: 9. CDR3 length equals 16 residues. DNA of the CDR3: TGTGCCAGCAGCTTGGGTCGGGACAGGGGTTACGTTGGCTACACCTTC. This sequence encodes CASSLGRDRGYVGYTF.

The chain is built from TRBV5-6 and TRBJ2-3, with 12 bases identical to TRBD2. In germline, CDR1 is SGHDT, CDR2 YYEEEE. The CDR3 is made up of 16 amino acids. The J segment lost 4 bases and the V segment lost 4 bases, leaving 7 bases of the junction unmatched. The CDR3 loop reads CASSGTSGGKADTQYF. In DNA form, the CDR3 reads TGTGCCAGCAGCGGAACTAGCGGGGGGAAGGCAGATACGCAGTATTTT.

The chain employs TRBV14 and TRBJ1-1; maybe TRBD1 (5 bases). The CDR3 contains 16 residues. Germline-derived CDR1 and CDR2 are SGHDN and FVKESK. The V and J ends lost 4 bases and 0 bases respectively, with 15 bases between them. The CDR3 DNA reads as TGTGCCAGCAGCCTCCGGACCGGACACCTGAACACTGAAGCTTTCTTT. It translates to CASSLRTGHLNTEAFF.

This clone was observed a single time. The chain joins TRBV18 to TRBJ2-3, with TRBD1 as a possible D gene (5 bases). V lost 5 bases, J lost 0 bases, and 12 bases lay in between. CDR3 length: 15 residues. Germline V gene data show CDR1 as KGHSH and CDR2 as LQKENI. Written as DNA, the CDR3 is TGTGCCAGCTCAAAATGGACACGCAGCACAGATACGCAGTATTTT. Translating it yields CASSKWTRSTDTQYF.

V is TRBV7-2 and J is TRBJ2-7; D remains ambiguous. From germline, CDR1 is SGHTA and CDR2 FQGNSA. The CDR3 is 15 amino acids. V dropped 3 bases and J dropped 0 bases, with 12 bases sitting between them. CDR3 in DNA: TGTGCCAGCAGCTTTTCTAGTCTCGACTCCTACGAGCAGTACTTC. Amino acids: CASSFSSLDSYEQYF.

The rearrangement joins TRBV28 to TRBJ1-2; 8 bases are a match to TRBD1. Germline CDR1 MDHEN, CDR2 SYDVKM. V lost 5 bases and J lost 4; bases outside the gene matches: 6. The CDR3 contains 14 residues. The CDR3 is CASSPPGQVYGYTF. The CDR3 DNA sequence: TGTGCCAGCAGTCCTCCGGGACAGGTCTATGGCTACACCTTC.

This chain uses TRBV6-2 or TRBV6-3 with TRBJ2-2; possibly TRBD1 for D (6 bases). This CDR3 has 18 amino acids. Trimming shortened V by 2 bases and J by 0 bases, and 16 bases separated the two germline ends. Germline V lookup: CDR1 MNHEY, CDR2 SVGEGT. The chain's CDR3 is CASSYVLGAATNTGELFF. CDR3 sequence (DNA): TGTGCCAGCAGTTACGTCTTGGGGGCGGCTACGAACACCGGGGAGCTGTTTTTT.

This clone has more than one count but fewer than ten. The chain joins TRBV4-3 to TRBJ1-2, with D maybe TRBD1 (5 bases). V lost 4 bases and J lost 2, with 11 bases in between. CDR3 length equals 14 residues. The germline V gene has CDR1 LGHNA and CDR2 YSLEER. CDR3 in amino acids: CASSPGGGNYGYTF. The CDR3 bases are TGCGCCAGCAGCCCTGGGGGAGGAAACTATGGCTACACCTTC.

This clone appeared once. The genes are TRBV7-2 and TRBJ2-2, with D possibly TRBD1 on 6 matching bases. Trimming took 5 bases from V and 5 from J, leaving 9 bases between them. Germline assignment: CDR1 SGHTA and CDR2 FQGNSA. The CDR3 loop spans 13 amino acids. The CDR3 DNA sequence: TGTGCCAGCAGCCGACAGGTGACCGGGGAGCTGTTTTTT. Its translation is CASSRQVTGELFF. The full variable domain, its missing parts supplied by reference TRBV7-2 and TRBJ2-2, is GAGVSQSPSNKVTEKGKDVELRCDPISGHTALYWYRQSLGQGLEFLIYFQGNSAPDKSGLPSDRFSAERTGGSVSTLTIQRTQQEDSAVYLCASSRQVTGELFFGEGSRLTVL.

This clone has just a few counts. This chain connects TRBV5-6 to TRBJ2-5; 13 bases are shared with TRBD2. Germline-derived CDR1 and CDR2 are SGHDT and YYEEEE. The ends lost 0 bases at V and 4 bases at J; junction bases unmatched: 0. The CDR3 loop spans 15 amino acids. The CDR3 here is CASSLGLAGGETQYF. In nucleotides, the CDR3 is TGTGCCAGCAGCTTGGGACTAGCGGGGGGAGAGACCCAGTACTTC.

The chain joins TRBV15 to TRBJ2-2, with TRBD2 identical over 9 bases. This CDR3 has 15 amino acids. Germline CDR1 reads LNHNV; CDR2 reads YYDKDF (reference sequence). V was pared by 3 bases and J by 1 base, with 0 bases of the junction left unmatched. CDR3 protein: CATSRTSGNTGELFF. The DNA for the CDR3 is TGTGCCACCAGCAGGACTAGCGGGAACACCGGGGAGCTGTTTTTT.

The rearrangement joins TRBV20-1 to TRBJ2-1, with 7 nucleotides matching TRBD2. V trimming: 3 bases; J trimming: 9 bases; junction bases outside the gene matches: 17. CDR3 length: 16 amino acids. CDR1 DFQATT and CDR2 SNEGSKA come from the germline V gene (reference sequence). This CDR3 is CSASIGGRSIHIEQFF. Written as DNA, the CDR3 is TGCAGTGCTAGTATAGGCGGGAGAAGCATACATATTGAGCAGTTCTTC.

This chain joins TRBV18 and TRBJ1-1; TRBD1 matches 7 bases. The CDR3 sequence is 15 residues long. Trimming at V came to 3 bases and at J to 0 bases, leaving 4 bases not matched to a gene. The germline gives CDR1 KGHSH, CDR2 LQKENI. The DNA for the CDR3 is TGTGCCAGCTCACCCAGGGGGGATATGAACACTGAAGCTTTCTTT. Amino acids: CASSPRGDMNTEAFF.

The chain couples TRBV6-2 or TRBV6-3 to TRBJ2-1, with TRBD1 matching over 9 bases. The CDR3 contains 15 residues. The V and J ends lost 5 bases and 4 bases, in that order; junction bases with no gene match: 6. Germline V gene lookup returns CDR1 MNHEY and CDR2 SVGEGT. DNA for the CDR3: TGTGCCAGCAGTCCCGGGACAGGGTCGTACAATGAGCAGTTCTTC. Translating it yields CASSPGTGSYNEQFF.

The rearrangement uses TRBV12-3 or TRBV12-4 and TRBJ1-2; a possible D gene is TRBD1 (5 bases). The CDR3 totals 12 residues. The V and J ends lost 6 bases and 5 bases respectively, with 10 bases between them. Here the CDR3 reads CASRSGHYGYTF. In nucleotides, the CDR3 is TGTGCCAGCAGGAGTGGACATTATGGCTACACCTTC.

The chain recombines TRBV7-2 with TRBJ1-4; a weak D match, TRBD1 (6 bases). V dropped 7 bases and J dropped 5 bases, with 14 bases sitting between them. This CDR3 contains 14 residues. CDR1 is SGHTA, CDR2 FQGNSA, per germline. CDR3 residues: CASNQGGENEKLFF. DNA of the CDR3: TGTGCCAGCAACCAAGGGGGTGAAAATGAAAAACTGTTTTTT.

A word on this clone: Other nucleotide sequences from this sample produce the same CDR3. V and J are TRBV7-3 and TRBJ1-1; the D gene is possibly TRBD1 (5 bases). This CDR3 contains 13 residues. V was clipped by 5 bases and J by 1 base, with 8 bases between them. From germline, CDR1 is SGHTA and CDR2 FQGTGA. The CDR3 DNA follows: TGTGCCAGCAGCGTCACAGGGAACACTGAAGCTTTCTTT. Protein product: CASSVTGNTEAFF.

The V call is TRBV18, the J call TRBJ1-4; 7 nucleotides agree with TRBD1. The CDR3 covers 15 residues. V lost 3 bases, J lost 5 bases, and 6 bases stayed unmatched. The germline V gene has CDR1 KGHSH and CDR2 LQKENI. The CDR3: CASSPQTGLNEKLFF. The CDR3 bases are TGTGCCAGCTCACCTCAGACAGGGTTAAATGAAAAACTGTTTTTT.

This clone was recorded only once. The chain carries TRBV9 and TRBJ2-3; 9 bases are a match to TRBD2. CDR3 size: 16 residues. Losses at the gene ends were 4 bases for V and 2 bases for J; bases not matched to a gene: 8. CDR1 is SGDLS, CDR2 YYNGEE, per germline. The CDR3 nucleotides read TGTGCCAGCAGCCCAGGGGCGGGAGGGCCCACAGATACGCAGTATTTT. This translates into CASSPGAGGPTDTQYF.